This entry lists 27 T cell receptor beta chains sequenced from one sample in a study of T-cell memory formation after mild COVID-19. TCRdb recomputed calls from the 5' RACE reads with MiXCR, one row per CDR3 protein. The sample shows 150,000 to 200,000 distinct CDR3 sequences, around a tenth of them seen only once. What was sequenced was PBMCs or a T cell subset sorted from them (not recorded which). The receptors stem from a man aged 18 to 30 who had mild COVID-19 (a few samples of this study predate the infection). Cell type and time point are not known.

This clonotype was seen a handful of times. The chain links TRBV2 to TRBJ1-6; 9 positions agree with TRBD1. V shed 5 bases, J shed 0 bases, and the junction held 8 bases outside the gene matches. Germline V CDR1 and CDR2: SNHLY, FYNNEI. The CDR3 extends over 18 amino acids. CDR3 sequence: CASSRSGTGSSYNSPLHF. The CDR3 DNA sequence: TGTGCCAGCAGTCGTTCCGGGACAGGGAGCTCCTATAATTCACCCCTCCACTTT.

The chain carries TRBV10-3 and TRBJ1-5; tentative D call: TRBD1 (6 bases). Germline CDR1 is ENHRY and CDR2 is SYGVKD. This CDR3 has 12 residues. Trimming took 8 bases from V and 7 from J, leaving 12 bases between them. The CDR3 nucleotides are TGTGCCATCTCGGACAGCGGGCAGCCCCAGCATTTT. Residues: CAISDSGQPQHF.

This clonotype was picked up one time. The gene calls are TRBV7-9 and TRBJ2-1; D is ambiguous. Trimming removed 4 bases at V and 7 bases at J, with 11 bases between. Germline V lookup: CDR1 SEHNR, CDR2 FQNEAQ (reference sequence). This CDR3 comprises 13 residues. CDR3 protein: CASSSQPQNEQFF. The CDR3 coding sequence is TGTGCCAGCAGCTCCCAGCCCCAGAATGAGCAGTTCTTC.

The chain combines TRBV7-3 with TRBJ2-2, with 9 nucleotides matching TRBD1. The CDR3 extends over 15 amino acids. Losses at the gene ends were 5 bases for V and 7 bases for J; bases not matched to a gene: 8. Germline loops: CDR1 SGHTA, CDR2 FQGTGA. CDR3 DNA: TGTGCCAGCAGCCTTACCGGGACAGGGTACGGGGAGCTGTTTTTT. Translation: CASSLTGTGYGELFF.

The CDR3 DNA reads TGTGCCAGCAGGAGGTGGACGGCTAACACTGAAGCTTTCTTT. Encoded protein: CASRRWTANTEAFF. V is TRBV12-3 or TRBV12-4 and J is TRBJ1-1, with D unresolved. The CDR3 loop spans 14 amino acids. Trimming took 6 bases from V and 2 from J, leaving 13 bases between them.

This clonotype was recorded many times. This rearrangement joins TRBV20-1 to TRBJ1-4, with 7 bases fitting TRBD1. From germline, CDR1 is DFQATT and CDR2 SNEGSKA (reference sequence). There are 12 residues in the CDR3. V shed 6 bases and J 3 bases; nucleotides not matched to a gene: 1. The CDR3: CSARGANEKLFF. Written as DNA, the CDR3 is TGCAGTGCCAGGGGGGCTAATGAAAAACTGTTTTTT.

The rearrangement joins TRBV5-1 to TRBJ1-2; 7 bases fit TRBD1. The V segment lost 3 bases and the J segment 3 bases; nucleotides outside the gene matches: 5. Germline CDR1 SGHRS, CDR2 YFSETQ. The CDR3 extends over 14 amino acids. The chain's CDR3 is CASSSRQGDYGYTF. In DNA form, the CDR3 reads TGCGCCAGCAGCTCGCGACAGGGCGACTATGGCTACACCTTC.

This clonotype occurred a few times. The gene calls are TRBV7-2 and TRBJ2-7; the D gene could be TRBD1 or TRBD2 (5 bases each). Germline lookup yields CDR1 SGHTA and CDR2 FQGNSA. The CDR3 contains 13 residues. V dropped 4 bases and J dropped 5 bases, with 12 bases sitting between them. CDR3 loop: CASSYLRGNEQYV. In DNA form, the CDR3 reads TGTGCCAGCAGCTACCTGAGGGGCAACGAGCAGTACGTC.

The chain combines TRBV9 with TRBJ2-3; TRBD1 might be the D (5 bases). Germline assignment: CDR1 SGDLS and CDR2 YYNGEE. The V end was cut by 1 base, the J end by 3 bases, with 9 bases between. CDR3 length: 14 amino acids. The CDR3 loop reads CASSVRSGTDTQYF. Here the CDR3 DNA reads TGTGCCAGCAGCGTACGTTCAGGGACAGATACGCAGTATTTT.

The genes are TRBV12-3 or TRBV12-4 and TRBJ2-3, with 12 nucleotides matching TRBD2. CDR3 size: 16 residues. Trimming removed 7 bases from V and 2 bases from J; junction bases left unmatched: 7. CDR3 region: CASNSRLAGVTDTQYF. The CDR3 bases are TGTGCCAGCAATTCCAGACTAGCGGGGGTCACAGATACGCAGTATTTT.

This clonotype has more than one count but fewer than ten. This sequence joins TRBV7-2 and TRBJ2-1, with 8 bases lining up with TRBD2. With 3 bases clipped from V and 9 bases from J, the junction kept 4 bases outside the gene matches. The CDR3 runs to 13 residues. From germline, CDR1 is SGHTA and CDR2 FQGNSA. CDR3 sequence: CASSFRGGGEQFF. CDR3 nucleotides: TGTGCCAGCAGCTTCCGGGGGGGCGGTGAGCAGTTCTTC.

V is TRBV14 and J is TRBJ2-2; D is possibly TRBD1 (6 bases). Germline V lookup: CDR1 SGHDN, CDR2 FVKESK. The CDR3 has 14 amino acids. V was cut by 4 bases and J by 4 bases, with 10 bases left in between. CDR3 in DNA: TGTGCCAGCAGCCCGAGACAGGCCACCGGGGAGCTGTTTTTT. Translating it yields CASSPRQATGELFF.

This clonotype has a handful of counts. The chain combines TRBV4-1 with TRBJ2-2, with TRBD1 matching over 8 bases. Unmatched junction bases numbered 12, after V lost 4 bases and J lost 2 bases. Germline-derived CDR1 and CDR2 are MGHRA and YSYEKL. CDR3 length: 18 amino acids. The CDR3 region is CASSPYRIGTGNTGELFF. CDR3 nucleotides: TGCGCCAGCAGCCCGTATAGAATTGGGACAGGAAACACCGGGGAGCTGTTTTTT.

This rearrangement joins TRBV7-8 to TRBJ2-3; D unresolved. CDR1 is SGHVS and CDR2 is FQNEAQ in the germline V gene. This CDR3 region has 14 residues. V dropped 5 bases and J dropped 6 bases, with 15 bases sitting between them. In nucleotides, the CDR3 is TGTGCCAGCAGCCCAGCCCGACACCAGGATACGCAGTATTTT. Translated: CASSPARHQDTQYF. The full variable domain, with the rest looked up from reference TRBV7-8 and TRBJ2-3, is GAGVSQSPRYKVAKRGQDVALRCDPISGHVSLFWYQQALGQGPEFLTYFQNEAQLDKSGLPSDRFFAERPEGSVSTLKIQRTQQEDSAVYLCASSPARHQDTQYFGPGTRLTVL.

The rearrangement uses TRBV11-2 and TRBJ2-6, with TRBD1 matching over 7 bases. This CDR3 is 16 amino acids long. The germline CDR1 and CDR2 sequences are SGHAT and FQNNGV. With V trimmed by 3 bases and J by 2 bases, 4 bases remained unmatched. The CDR3 nucleotides are TGTGCCAGCAGCTTCATTACAGGGGCTGGGGCCAACGTCCTGACTTTC. Protein product: CASSFITGAGANVLTF.

This chain connects TRBV6-2 or TRBV6-3 to TRBJ2-5; TRBD2 matches 7 bases. The CDR3 is 14 residues long. V shed 7 bases, J shed 1 base, and the junction held 6 bases outside the gene matches. CDR1 is MNHEY, CDR2 SVGEGT, per germline. The DNA of the CDR3 is TGTGCCAGCAAGGGGACTATCACCCAAGAGACCCAGTACTTC. Translation gives CASKGTITQETQYF.

Notes on this clonotype: One end of the junction fails to match germline, which may point to a read error. This chain uses TRBV20-1 with TRBJ2-5, with TRBD1 matching 7 bases. Germline V gene lookup returns CDR1 DFQATT and CDR2 SNEGSKA (reference sequence). The CDR3 has 13 residues. CDR3 sequence: CSAIGTVQEAQYF. The CDR3 DNA sequence: TGCAGCGCTATCGGGACAGTACAAGAGGCCCAGTACTTC.

The rearrangement links TRBV5-6 to TRBJ1-1, with a tentative D call TRBD1 (5 bases). This CDR3 has 15 residues. Germline CDR1 is SGHDT and CDR2 is YYEEEE. V shed 3 bases and J shed 5 bases, with 17 bases lying between them. In DNA form, the CDR3 reads TGTGCCAGCAGCTGGATGGGGGTGATGGCGACTGAAGCTTTCTTT. The encoded protein is CASSWMGVMATEAFF. Using reference TRBV5-6 and TRBJ1-1 for the parts outside the CDR3, the full variable domain is DAGVTQSPTHLIKTRGQQVTLRCSPKSGHDTVSWYQQALGQGPQFIFQYYEEEERQRGNFPDRFSGHQFPNYSSELNVNALLLGDSALYLCASSWMGVMATEAFFGQGTRLTVV.

This chain joins TRBV3-1 and TRBJ2-1, with 8 bases lining up with TRBD1. Germline lookup yields CDR1 LGHDT and CDR2 YNNKEL (reference sequence). V lost 3 bases and J lost 5; bases outside the gene matches: 3. There are 14 residues in the CDR3. The CDR3 protein is CASSQSDRDNEQFF. CDR3 in DNA: TGTGCCAGCAGCCAGTCGGACAGGGACAATGAGCAGTTCTTC.

This clonotype was observed a handful of times. The chain employs TRBV10-3 and TRBJ2-3; a weak D match, TRBD2 (6 bases). CDR3 length: 17 residues. V was pared by 1 base and J by 1 base, with 15 bases between. CDR1 is ENHRY, CDR2 SYGVKD, per germline. The CDR3 DNA is TGTGCCATCAGTGAGTTTAGCGGAGACGAGGGCACAGATACGCAGTATTTT. Protein sequence: CAISEFSGDEGTDTQYF.

The genes are TRBV6-1 and TRBJ1-2; D remains ambiguous. V lost 4 bases to trimming and J lost 4 bases, with 16 bases between them. The germline V gene has CDR1 MNHNS and CDR2 SASEGT. The CDR3 has 15 residues. CDR3 protein: CASSVASFLSYGYTF. The CDR3 coding sequence is TGTGCCAGCAGTGTGGCTTCATTTCTTAGCTATGGCTACACCTTC.

The chain has TRBV7-9 and TRBJ2-7, with TRBD2 identical over 8 bases. The CDR3 extends over 13 amino acids. Germline lookup yields CDR1 SEHNR and CDR2 FQNEAQ (reference sequence). J gave up 7 bases and V 1 base, and 3 bases lay outside the gene matches. CDR3 nucleotide sequence: TGTGCCAGCAGCTTAGATGCTAGCGGGGAGCAGTACGTC. Translated, it gives CASSLDASGEQYV.

The V and J genes are TRBV10-3 and TRBJ2-7; D assignment may be TRBD1 or TRBD2 (5 bases each). The CDR3 is made up of 12 amino acids. V was shortened by 6 bases and J by 3 bases, with 9 bases between the two germline ends. CDR1 is ENHRY and CDR2 is SYGVKD in the germline V gene. This CDR3 reads CAISRDGYEQYF. The CDR3 DNA sequence: TGTGCCATCAGCCGGGACGGCTACGAGCAGTACTTC.

This clonotype was recorded only once. The chain uses TRBV12-3 or TRBV12-4 and TRBJ2-5, with a tentative D call TRBD2 (5 bases). The V end lost 3 bases, the J end lost 7 bases, and 12 bases lay between the germline ends. The length of the CDR3 is 13 residues. The CDR3 DNA is TGTGCCAGCAGTTTCGGCCCCCGGGGGACCCAGTACTTC. It encodes CASSFGPRGTQYF.

This clonotype has a handful of counts. The chain couples TRBV5-1 to TRBJ2-3, with 11 bases lining up with TRBD2. This CDR3 contains 19 residues. J gave up 1 base and V 4 bases, and 14 bases lay outside the gene matches. Looked up from germline, CDR1 is SGHRS and CDR2 is YFSETQ. The CDR3 protein is CASSPNGLAGGQGTDTQYF. Here the CDR3 DNA reads TGCGCCAGCAGCCCCAACGGGTTAGCGGGGGGGCAAGGCACAGATACGCAGTATTTT.

The table lists this clonotype with a few counts. This chain connects TRBV12-3 or TRBV12-4 to TRBJ2-1; 7 bases are shared with TRBD1. The CDR3 is 13 residues long. With V trimmed by 8 bases and J by 4 bases, 5 bases remained unmatched. The DNA for the CDR3 is TGTGCCAGCGGGGGACAGATTTACAATGAGCAGTTCTTC. This sequence encodes CASGGQIYNEQFF.

This clonotype came up a few times. The chain has TRBV24-1 and TRBJ1-1; no firm D call. V lost 4 bases to trimming and J lost 1 base, with 6 bases between them. CDR1 is KGHDR and CDR2 is SFDVKD in the germline V gene. The CDR3 loop spans 13 amino acids. The CDR3 region has the DNA TGTGCCACCAGTGAAAACAAGAACACTGAAGCTTTCTTT. Its translation is CATSENKNTEAFF.